This TCR beta chain comes out of a study of blood T cell repertoires in COVID-19. About the study: Samples taken during acute and convalescent COVID-19 were collected in the United States, Italy and Spain. PBMCs, B-cell-depleted T cells, or T cells were the source of the cDNA or gDNA that made up the material.

The germline CDR1 and CDR2 sequences are SGHRS and YFSETQ. V was shortened by 0 bases and J by 4 bases, with 10 bases between the two germline ends. The CDR3 is 14 amino acids. Seattle-derived patients entered the study during active infection and were followed longitudinally. Authors' data handling: Nucleated cell counts were estimated from reference gene primer amplification. Profiling relied on immunoSEQ multiplex PCR, and the TCRdb table lists in-frame clones only, not all of them. That table supplies the V and J calls and clone size; D and trimming were determined from the DNA. The sample has 150,000 or so clones; around 85% are singletons.

The gene calls are TRBV5-1 and TRBJ1-2, with D perhaps matching TRBD1 (5 bases). Sequencing used peripheral blood. The source of this sequence is a man aged 55-75 years with COVID-19, enrolled during active disease. CDR3 DNA: TGCGCCAGCAGCTTGGCGCAGGGCCTCTATGGCTACACCTTC. Protein product: CASSLAQGLYGYTF.